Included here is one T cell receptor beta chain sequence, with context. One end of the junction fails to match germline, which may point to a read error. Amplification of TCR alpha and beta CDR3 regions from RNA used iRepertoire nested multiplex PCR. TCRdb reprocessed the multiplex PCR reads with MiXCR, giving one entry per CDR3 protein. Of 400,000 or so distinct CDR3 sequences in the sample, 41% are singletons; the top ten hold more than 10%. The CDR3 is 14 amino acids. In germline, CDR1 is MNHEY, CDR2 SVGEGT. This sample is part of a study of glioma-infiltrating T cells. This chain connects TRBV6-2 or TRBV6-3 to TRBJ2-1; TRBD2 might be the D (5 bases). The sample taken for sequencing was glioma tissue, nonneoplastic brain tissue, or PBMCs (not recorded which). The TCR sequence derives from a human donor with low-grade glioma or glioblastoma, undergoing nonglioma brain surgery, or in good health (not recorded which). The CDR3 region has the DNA TGTGCCAGCAGCCGGACTCACCGCTACAATGAGCAGCTCTTC. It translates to CASSRTHRYNEQLF.